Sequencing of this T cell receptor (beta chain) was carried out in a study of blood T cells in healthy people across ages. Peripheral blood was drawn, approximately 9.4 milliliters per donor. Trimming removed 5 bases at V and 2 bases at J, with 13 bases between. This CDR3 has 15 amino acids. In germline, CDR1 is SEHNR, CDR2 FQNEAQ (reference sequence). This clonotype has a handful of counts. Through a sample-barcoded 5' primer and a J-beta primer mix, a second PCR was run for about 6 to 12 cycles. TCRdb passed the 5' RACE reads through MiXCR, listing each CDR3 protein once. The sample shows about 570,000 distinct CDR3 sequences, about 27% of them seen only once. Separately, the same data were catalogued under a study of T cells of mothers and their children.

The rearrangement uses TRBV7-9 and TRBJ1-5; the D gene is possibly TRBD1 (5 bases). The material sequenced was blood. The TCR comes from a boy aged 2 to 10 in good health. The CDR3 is CASSRRGGGNQPQHF. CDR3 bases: TGTGCCAGCAGCCGCCGGGGGGGTGGCAATCAGCCCCAGCATTTT.